This is a list of T cell receptor beta chains from one sample in a study of blood T cells in healthy people across ages. TCRdb re-analysed the 5' RACE reads in MiXCR, keeping a single row per CDR3 protein. Altogether over 950,000 distinct CDR3 sequences are present, approximately 50% being singletons, with the ten largest covering over 20%. The sequenced sample consisted of blood. Receptors were obtained from a woman aged 55 to 70 in good health. Each CDR3 is given with its conserved first and last residue. The order of the fields is D gene, clone size, CDR3 length, J gene, V gene, CDR3 DNA, CDR3 protein. A D gene is named only where the DNA matches it firmly. The size entry is marked missing in some rows and otherwise reads once, few, many or a size class.

D gene: -
clone size: -
CDR3 length: 17
J gene: TRBJ2-3
V gene: TRBV24-1
CDR3 DNA: TGTACCACCAGTGATTCGCCGGGCCCCGGGACCTCAGATACGCAGTATTTT
CDR3 protein: CTTSDSPGPGTSDTQYF

D gene: -
clone size: -
CDR3 length: 12
J gene: TRBJ1-1
V gene: TRBV29-1
CDR3 DNA: TGCAGCGGCGGCAGGTCGAACACTGAAGCTTTCTTT
CDR3 protein: CSGGRSNTEAFF

D gene: TRBD1
clone size: -
CDR3 length: 16
J gene: TRBJ2-7
V gene: TRBV12-3/TRBV12-4
CDR3 DNA: TGTGCCAGCAGCCGGACCGGGACAGGGAAAGGCTACGAGCAGTACTTC
CDR3 protein: CASSRTGTGKGYEQYF

D gene: TRBD1
clone size: -
CDR3 length: 20
J gene: TRBJ2-5
V gene: TRBV4-3
CDR3 DNA: TGCGCCAGCAGCCTCCCCCCGACAGGGCCGTTCGTGGTTTACCAAGAGACCCAGTACTTC
CDR3 protein: CASSLPPTGPFVVYQETQYF

D gene: -
clone size: -
CDR3 length: 19
J gene: TRBJ2-7
V gene: TRBV14
CDR3 DNA: TGTGCCAGCAGCCATCACCTTGGTTTTAGCACAGGGCCGTCCGGCGAGCAGTACTTC
CDR3 protein: CASSHHLGFSTGPSGEQYF

D gene: -
clone size: -
CDR3 length: 14
J gene: TRBJ2-5
V gene: TRBV6-2/TRBV6-3
CDR3 DNA: TGTGCCAGCAGTTCGGGTCGGCGAGGGGCTTCGCAGTACTTC
CDR3 protein: CASSSGRRGASQYF

D gene: TRBD2
clone size: few
CDR3 length: 14
J gene: TRBJ2-3
V gene: TRBV29-1
CDR3 DNA: TGCAGCGGATCTAGCGGCACTAGCACAGATACGCAGTATTTT
CDR3 protein: CSGSSGTSTDTQYF

D gene: -
clone size: few
CDR3 length: 15
J gene: TRBJ2-3
V gene: TRBV15
CDR3 DNA: TGTGCCACCAGCAGAGATGCCCTAGATGTAGATACGCAGTATTTT
CDR3 protein: CATSRDALDVDTQYF

D gene: -
clone size: -
CDR3 length: 13
J gene: TRBJ2-3
V gene: TRBV20-1
CDR3 DNA: TGCAGTGCTAGGTCCCAAAACACAGATACGCAGTATTTT
CDR3 protein: CSARSQNTDTQYF

D gene: TRBD1
clone size: -
CDR3 length: 13
J gene: TRBJ1-6
V gene: TRBV29-1
CDR3 DNA: TGCAGCGTTGCCGACAGGGAAAATTCACCCCTCCACTTT
CDR3 protein: CSVADRENSPLHF

D gene: -
clone size: few
CDR3 length: 15
J gene: TRBJ2-5
V gene: TRBV7-2
CDR3 DNA: TGTGCCAGCAGCTTAGCGCCGGTTTTCAAAGAGACCCAGTACTTC
CDR3 protein: CASSLAPVFKETQYF

D gene: -
clone size: -
CDR3 length: 15
J gene: TRBJ1-6
V gene: TRBV12-3/TRBV12-4
CDR3 DNA: TGTGCCAGCAGTTTTGGTGAGGCTGGGGATTCACCCCTCCACTTT
CDR3 protein: CASSFGEAGDSPLHF

D gene: -
clone size: -
CDR3 length: 15
J gene: TRBJ2-2
V gene: TRBV9
CDR3 DNA: TGTGCCAGCAGCCCTGACACAACGAACACCGGGGAGCTGTTTTTT
CDR3 protein: CASSPDTTNTGELFF

D gene: -
clone size: few
CDR3 length: 16
J gene: TRBJ2-1
V gene: TRBV29-1
CDR3 DNA: TGCAGCGTTGTTATGGGGAGAGGGATTCCCTACAATGAGCAGTTCTTC
CDR3 protein: CSVVMGRGIPYNEQFF

D gene: TRBD2
clone size: -
CDR3 length: 13
J gene: TRBJ2-5
V gene: TRBV29-1
CDR3 DNA: TGCAGCGTTGTAGAAACTAGCGGCAATGAGCAGTACTTC
CDR3 protein: CSVVETSGNEQYF

D gene: -
clone size: few
CDR3 length: 16
J gene: TRBJ2-2
V gene: TRBV4-1
CDR3 DNA: TGCGCCAGCAGCCAAACCTCATGGACCCATACCGGGGAGCTGTTTTTT
CDR3 protein: CASSQTSWTHTGELFF

D gene: -
clone size: -
CDR3 length: 17
J gene: TRBJ2-3
V gene: TRBV4-1
CDR3 DNA: TGCGCCAGCAGCCAAGCCTCCCTAGCCAGCACGACAGATACGCAGTATTTT
CDR3 protein: CASSQASLASTTDTQYF

D gene: TRBD1
clone size: -
CDR3 length: 14
J gene: TRBJ2-1
V gene: TRBV29-1
CDR3 DNA: TGCAGCGTCCAACAGGGGGTGGGCTACAATGAGCAGTTCTTC
CDR3 protein: CSVQQGVGYNEQFF

D gene: -
clone size: -
CDR3 length: 12
J gene: TRBJ2-7
V gene: TRBV20-1
CDR3 DNA: TGCAGTGCTAGTCCGGGGGAGTACGAGCAGTACTTC
CDR3 protein: CSASPGEYEQYF

D gene: TRBD1
clone size: -
CDR3 length: 15
J gene: TRBJ2-3
V gene: TRBV6-1
CDR3 DNA: TGTGCCAGCAGTGAACCGGGACAGGGTACAGATACGCAGTATTTT
CDR3 protein: CASSEPGQGTDTQYF

D gene: -
clone size: once
CDR3 length: 12
J gene: TRBJ2-7
V gene: TRBV21-1
CDR3 DNA: TGTGCCAACCGAGGGGGGTATAACGAGCAGTACTTC
CDR3 protein: CANRGGYNEQYF

D gene: -
clone size: -
CDR3 length: 14
J gene: TRBJ2-7
V gene: TRBV20-1
CDR3 DNA: TGCAGTGCTGATGGGACTACAGGGGCCTACGAGCAGTACTTC
CDR3 protein: CSADGTTGAYEQYF

D gene: TRBD1
clone size: -
CDR3 length: 13
J gene: TRBJ1-5
V gene: TRBV7-9
CDR3 DNA: TGTGCCAGCAGCTCCCAGGGGGGACAGCCCCAGCATTTT
CDR3 protein: CASSSQGGQPQHF

D gene: TRBD1
clone size: -
CDR3 length: 14
J gene: TRBJ1-2
V gene: TRBV20-1
CDR3 DNA: TGCAGTGCTACAAGACAGGGAACTAACTATGGCTACACCTTC
CDR3 protein: CSATRQGTNYGYTF

D gene: -
clone size: -
CDR3 length: 16
J gene: TRBJ1-3
V gene: TRBV14
CDR3 DNA: TGTGCCAGCAGCCAGGGCAGGGTGACCCCTGGAAACACCATATATTTT
CDR3 protein: CASSQGRVTPGNTIYF

D gene: -
clone size: few
CDR3 length: 13
J gene: TRBJ2-5
V gene: TRBV25-1
CDR3 DNA: TGTGCCAGCAGTGAATACACGGTGGAGACCCAGTACTTC
CDR3 protein: CASSEYTVETQYF

D gene: -
clone size: few
CDR3 length: 15
J gene: TRBJ2-3
V gene: TRBV4-3
CDR3 DNA: TGCGCCAGCAGCCAAGAGTACGGAGGGGTAGATACGCAGTATTTT
CDR3 protein: CASSQEYGGVDTQYF

D gene: -
clone size: -
CDR3 length: 14
J gene: TRBJ1-2
V gene: TRBV12-3/TRBV12-4
CDR3 DNA: TGTGCCAGCGAGACGGCGGGGGTCGACTATGGCTACACCTTC
CDR3 protein: CASETAGVDYGYTF

D gene: -
clone size: -
CDR3 length: 14
J gene: TRBJ1-2
V gene: TRBV5-4
CDR3 DNA: TGTGCCAGCAGGGCAGCCGGCACCAAATATGGCTACACCTTC
CDR3 protein: CASRAAGTKYGYTF

D gene: TRBD1
clone size: -
CDR3 length: 13
J gene: TRBJ2-7
V gene: TRBV20-1
CDR3 DNA: TGCAGTGCTGGTGGACAGGGGTTGTACGAGCAGTACTTC
CDR3 protein: CSAGGQGLYEQYF

D gene: -
clone size: few
CDR3 length: 15
J gene: TRBJ1-2
V gene: TRBV4-1
CDR3 DNA: TGCGCCAGCAGCCAAGATAGGCAGGGAAACTATGGCTACACCTTC
CDR3 protein: CASSQDRQGNYGYTF

D gene: -
clone size: few
CDR3 length: 12
J gene: TRBJ1-4
V gene: TRBV7-2
CDR3 DNA: TGTGCCAGCAGCTTTAATAGTGAAAAACTGTTTTTT
CDR3 protein: CASSFNSEKLFF